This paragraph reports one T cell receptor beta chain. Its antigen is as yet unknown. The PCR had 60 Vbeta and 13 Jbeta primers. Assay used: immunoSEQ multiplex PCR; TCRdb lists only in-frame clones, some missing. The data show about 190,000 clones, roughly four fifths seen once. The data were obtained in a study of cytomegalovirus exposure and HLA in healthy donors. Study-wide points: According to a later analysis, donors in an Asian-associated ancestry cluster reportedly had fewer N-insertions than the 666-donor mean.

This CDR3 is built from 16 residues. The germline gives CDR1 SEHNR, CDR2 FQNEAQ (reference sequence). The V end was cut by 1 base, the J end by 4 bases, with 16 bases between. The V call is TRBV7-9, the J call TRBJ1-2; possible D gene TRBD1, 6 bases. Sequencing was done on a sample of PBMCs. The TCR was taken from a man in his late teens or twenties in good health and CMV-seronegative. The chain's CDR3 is CASSLGGRGAPYGYTF. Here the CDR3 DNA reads TGTGCCAGCAGCTTAGGCGGCAGGGGCGCGCCCTATGGCTACACCTTC.